This T cell receptor (beta chain) originates from a study of T cell changes during pregnancy in multiple sclerosis. The CDR3 is 17 residues long. J lost 7 bases, V lost 4 bases, and 13 bases had no gene match. CDR1 is LNHDA and CDR2 is SQIVND in the germline V gene (reference sequence). Sequenced by immunoSEQ multiplex PCR; TCRdb stores in-frame clones only, minus some. The table has about 16,000 clones, approximately 96% seen once. The V call is TRBV19, the J call TRBJ1-5, with 10 bases lining up with TRBD1. The starting material was peripheral blood, obtained in the third trimester of pregnancy. This clonotype originated in a female donor with multiple sclerosis, enrolled in a pregnancy study. The CDR3 region is CASSTPRDRGFGQPQHF. CDR3 DNA sequence: TGTGCCAGTAGTACCCCCCGGGACAGGGGTTTTGGGCAGCCCCAGCATTTT.